Listed below are T cell receptor beta chains from one sample, sequenced in a study of blood T cell repertoires in COVID-19. Data came from immunoSEQ multiplex PCR; TCRdb stores just in-frame clones and leaves some out. Here the sample spans approximately 300,000 clones, 70% to 90% being singletons. Input material: PBMCs or T cells enriched from blood (not recorded which). These receptors were obtained from a woman aged 25 to 45 who had recovered from COVID-19. Each CDR3 is given with its conserved first and last residue. A D gene is named only where the DNA matches it firmly. Some rows mark clone size as missing; the rest say once, few, many or name a class of expanded clone.

size	V	J	D	DNA	CDR3
NA	TRBV27	TRBJ2-3	TRBD2	TGTGCCAGCAGTCCCCTCCGGACGGCGGGGGGAGATACGCAGTATTTT	CASSPLRTAGGDTQYF
NA	TRBV5-1	TRBJ1-5	TRBD1	TGCGCCAGCAGCTTACAGGGGGCAGAGCCCCAGCATTTT	CASSLQGAEPQHF
NA	TRBV19	TRBJ1-3	NA	TGTGCCACTGGGTTGAACAGGTTCTCTGGAAACACCATATATTTT	CATGLNRFSGNTIYF
NA	TRBV7-2	TRBJ1-2	TRBD1	TGTGCCAGCAGCTTAGTTCTGGGCAGGGGGCCGGGTGGCTACACCTTC	CASSLVLGRGPGGYTF
NA	TRBV5-4	TRBJ1-2	TRBD1	TGTGCCAGCAGCCTAGGGGACAGGGACTATGGCTACACCTTC	CASSLGDRDYGYTF
NA	TRBV2	TRBJ2-2	TRBD2	TGTGCCAGCAGTGGACTAGCGGGGGGGTTTGGCACCGGGGAGCTGTTTTTT	CASSGLAGGFGTGELFF
few	TRBV7-3	TRBJ2-1	TRBD2	TGTGCCAGCAGCTTAAATAGCGGGGGGTACAATGAGCAGTTCTTC	CASSLNSGGYNEQFF
NA	TRBV4-3	TRBJ1-5	NA	TGCGCCAGCAGCCAAGCAAGGGCGAGAGGGAGCAATCAGCCCCAGCATTTT	CASSQARARGSNQPQHF
NA	TRBV6-5	TRBJ2-3	TRBD2	TGTGCCAGCAAGAGAGCGGGGGGGAGCACAGATACGCAGTATTTT	CASKRAGGSTDTQYF
few	TRBV19	TRBJ1-1	NA	TGTGCCAGTAGGCCTCGCCAGGACAAGAACACTGAAGCTTTCTTT	CASRPRQDKNTEAFF
NA	TRBV7-9	TRBJ1-1	TRBD1	TGTGCCAGCAGCTCACAGGGGAAAGGCACTGAAGCTTTCTTT	CASSSQGKGTEAFF
NA	TRBV2	TRBJ1-1	NA	TGTGCCAGCAGTGAAGCTCTGGACTTAGAAGCTTTCTTT	CASSEALDLEAFF
NA	TRBV7-9	TRBJ1-1	NA	TGTGCCAGCAGCTTAGCGGGGGCACGGACTGAAGCTTTCTTT	CASSLAGARTEAFF
NA	TRBV19	TRBJ2-2	TRBD1	TGTGCCAGTAGTACTCTCGGACAGGGCTACACCGGGGAGCTGTTTTTT	CASSTLGQGYTGELFF
NA	TRBV9	TRBJ2-7	TRBD2	TGTGCCAGCAGCGTAGAACCTAGCGGGGGCCTCTACGAGCAGTACTTC	CASSVEPSGGLYEQYF
NA	TRBV14	TRBJ2-1	TRBD2	TGTGCCAGCAGCCAAGAACGGCGACTAGCTGAGAATGAGCAGTTCTTC	CASSQERRLAENEQFF
NA	TRBV7-9	TRBJ1-6	TRBD1	TGTGCCAGCAGAGGTCCGGGACAGGGGGCAATTTCCTATAATTCACCCCTCCACTTT	CASRGPGQGAISYNSPLHF
NA	TRBV24-1	TRBJ1-5	NA	TGTGCCACCAGTGATTTAACTGACAATCAGCCCCAGCATTTT	CATSDLTDNQPQHF
NA	TRBV5-1	TRBJ2-1	NA	TGCGCCAGCAGCTCCCCGCTGACCCAGCGGATCAATGAGCAGTTCTTC	CASSSPLTQRINEQFF
NA	TRBV7-9	TRBJ1-6	NA	TGTGCCAGCAGCTTAGGTCCAGGGGATTCACCCCTCCACTTT	CASSLGPGDSPLHF
NA	TRBV6-5	TRBJ1-2	NA	TGTGCCAGCAGGGGGAGTCAGGCGCTAATCTATGGCTACACCTTC	CASRGSQALIYGYTF
NA	TRBV11-2	TRBJ1-1	TRBD1	TGTGCCAGCAGCATGGACAGGGACACTGAAGCTTTCTTT	CASSMDRDTEAFF
few	TRBV5-1	TRBJ2-3	NA	TGCGCCAGCCGGCAGGGGGGCCTCACAGATACGCAGTATTTT	CASRQGGLTDTQYF
NA	TRBV4-3	TRBJ2-3	NA	TGCGCCAGCAGCCAAGATTCTAGCGCCGGCTCTAGCACAGATACGCAGTATTTT	CASSQDSSAGSSTDTQYF